Below are 19 T cell receptor beta chains sequenced from a single sample in a study of T cell changes during pregnancy in multiple sclerosis. Only in-frame clones appear in the TCRdb table, and some are missing; sequencing was by immunoSEQ multiplex PCR. The sample records 50,000 or so clones, 85% to 95% being singletons. The sequencing here drew on CD4+ T cells from peripheral blood mononuclear cells, taken in the second trimester of pregnancy. These receptors were collected from a female donor with multiple sclerosis, enrolled in a pregnancy study.

The chain's CDR3 is CASSLQGLNEQYF. Here the CDR3 DNA reads TGCGCCAGCAGCTTGCAGGGGCTGAACGAGCAGTACTTC. The chain uses TRBV5-1 and TRBJ2-7; D possibly corresponds to TRBD1 (6 bases). Germline CDR1 is SGHRS and CDR2 is YFSETQ. Trimming stripped 1 base from V and 5 bases from J, with 10 bases between. The CDR3 contains 13 residues.

The chain uses TRBV2 and TRBJ1-5; weak D call: TRBD1 (5 bases). The ends were cut back, 4 bases at V and 7 bases at J, with 14 bases in the middle. Looked up from germline, CDR1 is SNHLY and CDR2 is FYNNEI. The CDR3 is made up of 14 amino acids. In nucleotides, the CDR3 is TGTGCCAGCAGTGCCGACAGTGGCGGACAGCCCCAGCATTTT. It translates to CASSADSGGQPQHF.

This chain links TRBV19 with TRBJ2-2, with 9 positions matching TRBD2. The germline gives CDR1 LNHDA, CDR2 SQIVND (reference sequence). CDR3 length equals 16 residues. Unmatched junction bases numbered 4, after V lost 5 bases and J lost 0 bases. In nucleotides, the CDR3 is TGTGCCAGTAGTCGTAGCGGGAGCGCGAACACCGGGGAGCTGTTTTTT. Translated: CASSRSGSANTGELFF.

This sequence joins TRBV5-1 and TRBJ2-7; a weak D match, TRBD1 (5 bases). Germline V gene data show CDR1 as SGHRS and CDR2 as YFSETQ. V shed 1 base and J shed 2 bases, with 16 bases lying between them. This CDR3 is 16 amino acids long. The CDR3 reads CASSLSQTGSTYEQYF. The CDR3 DNA reads as TGCGCCAGCAGCTTGTCACAAACAGGCTCGACCTACGAGCAGTACTTC.

The rearrangement joins TRBV18 to TRBJ1-2; 7 nucleotides match TRBD1. The CDR3 sequence is 15 residues long. Germline CDR1 KGHSH, CDR2 LQKENI. With V trimmed by 6 bases and J by 0 bases, 7 bases remained unmatched. As DNA, the CDR3 is TGTGCCAGCTCTCCCACGGGACAGTCTAACTATGGCTACACCTTC. This encodes CASSPTGQSNYGYTF.

The J gene is TRBJ2-1, the V gene TRBV28, with a weak D call TRBD1 (5 bases). This CDR3 is 12 amino acids long. Looked up from germline, CDR1 is MDHEN and CDR2 is SYDVKM. Trimming stripped 6 bases from V and 7 bases from J, with 10 bases between. CDR3: CASRGLHNEQFF. For the CDR3, the DNA is TGTGCCAGCAGGGGGCTGCATAATGAGCAGTTCTTC.

The J gene is TRBJ1-1, the V gene TRBV29-1, with 9 bases lining up with TRBD1. Trimming at V came to 7 bases and at J to 4 bases, leaving 4 bases not matched to a gene. Germline CDR1 is SQVTM and CDR2 is ANQGSEA. This CDR3 has 12 amino acids. In nucleotides, the CDR3 is TGCAGCGCTCGACAGGGGGGCACTGAAGCTTTCTTT. Amino acid sequence: CSARQGGTEAFF.

The chain employs TRBV18 and TRBJ2-4; D might be TRBD2 (5 bases). The CDR3 sequence is 17 residues long. V was trimmed by 3 bases and J by 0 bases, leaving 15 bases between them. Germline V gives CDR1 KGHSH, CDR2 LQKENI. In DNA form, the CDR3 reads TGTGCCAGCTCACCGCCGGGGAATAATTTAGCCAAAAACATTCAGTACTTC. It encodes CASSPPGNNLAKNIQYF.

The chain recombines TRBV7-2 with TRBJ1-2; possible D gene TRBD1, 5 bases. The V gene's germline CDR1 is SGHTA and CDR2 FQGNSA. The CDR3 loop spans 13 amino acids. Trimming took 3 bases from V and 2 from J, leaving 7 bases between them. This chain's CDR3 is CASSLTENYGYTF. CDR3 nucleotide sequence: TGTGCCAGCAGCTTGACAGAGAACTATGGCTACACCTTC.

The chain links TRBV7-9 to TRBJ2-2, with 7 bases lining up with TRBD1. The germline gives CDR1 SEHNR, CDR2 FQNEAQ (reference sequence). This CDR3 contains 15 residues. The V segment lost 5 bases and the J segment 7 bases; nucleotides outside the gene matches: 10. CDR3 sequence: CASSTDRAVIGELFF. DNA of the CDR3: TGTGCCAGCAGCACCGACAGGGCGGTGATCGGGGAGCTGTTTTTT.

V and J are TRBV4-1 and TRBJ2-1; 12 positions match TRBD2. The germline V gene has CDR1 MGHRA and CDR2 YSYEKL. The CDR3 consists of 18 residues. Germline trimming cut 4 bases from V and 0 bases from J; bases unmatched to any gene: 7. CDR3 nucleotide sequence: TGCGCCAGCAGCCCAGGGACTAGCGGGCTAAGCTCCTACAATGAGCAGTTCTTC. Protein product: CASSPGTSGLSSYNEQFF.

The chain couples TRBV18 to TRBJ2-3, with 8 nucleotides matching TRBD2. The ends lost 6 bases at V and 2 bases at J; junction bases unmatched: 13. The CDR3 is made up of 17 amino acids. Germline V lookup: CDR1 KGHSH, CDR2 LQKENI. The CDR3 bases are TGTGCCAGCTCTCCGCTGGCCGGGGGGGTCAACACAGATACGCAGTATTTT. It yields the protein CASSPLAGGVNTDTQYF. Using reference TRBV18 and TRBJ2-3 for the parts outside the CDR3, the full variable domain is NAGVMQNPRHLVRRRGQEARLRCSPMKGHSHVYWYRQLPEEGLKFMVYLQKENIIDESGMPKERFSAEFPKEGPSILRIQQVVRGDSAAYFCASSPLAGGVNTDTQYFGPGTRLTVL.

J is TRBJ1-2 and V is TRBV18, with 9 bases matching TRBD1. V lost 3 bases, J lost 8 bases, and 16 bases stayed unmatched. Germline V gene data show CDR1 as KGHSH and CDR2 as LQKENI. CDR3 length: 17 residues. CDR3 in amino acids: CASSPNAGTGGSVGYTF. The CDR3 bases are TGTGCCAGCTCACCCAACGCGGGAACAGGGGGCTCAGTCGGCTACACCTTC. Full variable domain (outside the CDR3, taken from reference TRBV18 and TRBJ1-2): NAGVMQNPRHLVRRRGQEARLRCSPMKGHSHVYWYRQLPEEGLKFMVYLQKENIIDESGMPKERFSAEFPKEGPSILRIQQVVRGDSAAYFCASSPNAGTGGSVGYTFGSGTRLTVV.

The rearrangement uses TRBV2 and TRBJ1-3; no reliable D call. The CDR3 covers 13 residues. The V gene lost 8 bases and the J gene lost 0 bases, with 8 bases spanning the gap. Per the germline V gene, CDR1 is SNHLY and CDR2 is FYNNEI. This CDR3 reads CASQVFSGNTIYF. As DNA, the CDR3 is TGTGCCAGCCAGGTTTTCTCTGGAAACACCATATATTTT. The full variable domain, completed using reference TRBV2 and TRBJ1-3, is EPEVTQTPSHQVTQMGQEVILRCVPISNHLYFYWYRQILGQKVEFLVSFYNNEISEKSEIFDDQFSVERPDGSNFTLKIRSTKLEDSAMYFCASQVFSGNTIYFGEGSWLTVV.

This chain uses TRBV11-2 with TRBJ1-5; D is possibly TRBD1 (5 bases). From germline, CDR1 is SGHAT and CDR2 FQNNGV. Trimming pared 1 base from V and 5 bases from J, leaving 9 bases between. The CDR3 consists of 14 residues. The CDR3 DNA reads as TGTGCCAGCAGCTTAGCGGGGGGTTATCAGCCCCAGCATTTT. It translates to CASSLAGGYQPQHF.

The count of this clone is one. Germline is not matched at one junction end, which may reflect a read error. The chain recombines TRBV4-1 with TRBJ2-1; D might be TRBD1 (5 bases). CDR3 length: 17 residues. The germline CDR1 and CDR2 sequences are MGHRA and YSYEKL. The CDR3 sequence: CASNQDSRAPRAEEQFF. The CDR3, as DNA: TGCGCCAGCAACCAAGATTCAAGGGCCCCCAGGGCAGAGGAGCAGTTCTTC.

The chain employs TRBV5-6 and TRBJ1-1, with 7 bases identical to TRBD1. Germline-derived CDR1 and CDR2 are SGHDT and YYEEEE. The CDR3 spans 13 residues. Unmatched junction bases numbered 4, after V lost 4 bases and J lost 4 bases. As DNA, the CDR3 is TGTGCCAGCAGCGCGGGGACAGTCACTGAAGCTTTCTTT. The encoded protein is CASSAGTVTEAFF.

V is TRBV7-2 and J is TRBJ1-6; D is possibly TRBD1 (6 bases). The CDR3 is made up of 15 amino acids. The V end was cut by 1 base, the J end by 8 bases, with 12 bases between. Germline loops: CDR1 SGHTA, CDR2 FQGNSA. The CDR3 sequence: CASSLGRGGDSPLHF. Written as DNA, the CDR3 is TGTGCCAGCAGCTTAGGAAGGGGGGGAGATTCACCCCTCCACTTT.

The table lists this clone with a count of one. The J gene is TRBJ2-1, the V gene TRBV10-3; no clear D. The CDR3 is 15 residues long. With 4 bases removed from V and 6 bases from J, the gap between germline ends came to 16 bases. CDR1 is ENHRY, CDR2 SYGVKD, per germline. CDR3 DNA: TGTGCCATCAGTGGAAGACAATCAGGTTTCAATGAGCAGTTCTTC. Amino acid sequence: CAISGRQSGFNEQFF.